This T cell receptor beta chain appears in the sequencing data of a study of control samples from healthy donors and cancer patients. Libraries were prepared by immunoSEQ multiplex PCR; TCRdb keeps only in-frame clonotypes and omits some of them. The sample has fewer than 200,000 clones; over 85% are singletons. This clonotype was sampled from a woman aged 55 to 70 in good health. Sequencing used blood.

This CDR3 is CASSSTRGLYQNTEAFF. The CDR3 DNA reads as TGTGCCAGCAGTTCAACCAGGGGCCTCTATCAGAACACTGAAGCTTTCTTT. V usage is TRBV28 and J usage is TRBJ1-1; possible D gene TRBD1, 6 bases. The CDR3 sequence is 17 residues long. Per germline, CDR1 MDHEN and CDR2 SYDVKM. V was pared by 4 bases and J by 1 base, with 19 bases between.